This T cell receptor beta chain was recovered during a study of OX40 agonist ivuxolimab in advanced cancers. Background on the study: Every patient in dose escalation had hepatocellular carcinoma, melanoma, renal cell or head and neck cancer. Among those treated, three patients had partial responses, one with hepatocellular carcinoma and two with cutaneous melanoma.

Patients had blood sampled at baseline and again on cycle 4 day 1 and cycle 7 day 1. The CDR3 spans 14 residues. Germline V gives CDR1 SGHNT, CDR2 YYREEE (reference sequence). Unmatched junction bases numbered 2, after V lost 4 bases and J lost 5 bases. Findings and caveats of the study: With doses of 0.1 to 3.0 mg/kg, CD4+ and CD8+ blood T cells had undergone clonal expansion by week 6.

Details on this clone: Its cognate antigen is unknown.

TCRdb's copy holds only in-frame clones and misses some; the assay was immunoSEQ multiplex PCR. The sample lists roughly 7,900 clones; roughly 70% were seen once. The TCR comes from an adult with an advanced solid tumor such as melanoma, head and neck, liver or kidney cancer. The material was CD4+ or CD8+ T cells sorted from blood, obtained in a trial of the OX40 agonist ivuxolimab. V usage is TRBV5-4 and J usage is TRBJ2-1, with 11 bases lining up with TRBD2. CDR3 sequence (DNA): TGTGCCAGCAGCGGGACTAGCGGAGACAATGAGCAGTTCTTC. This codes for CASSGTSGDNEQFF. Full variable domain (missing parts from reference TRBV5-4 and TRBJ2-1): ETGVTQSPTHLIKTRGQQVTLRCSSQSGHNTVSWYQQALGQGPQFIFQYYREEENGRGNFPPRFSGLQFPNYSSELNVNALELDDSALYLCASSGTSGDNEQFFGPGTRLTVL.